This T cell receptor beta chain was documented in a study of shared clonotypes between healthy human individuals. Looking at the study overall: Each donor had three CD4 naive, three CD4 memory, two CD8 naive and one CD8 memory plate.

The protocol was immunoSEQ multiplex PCR, while the TCRdb copy is restricted to in-frame clones and leaves out a portion. The sample has 2 million to 2.5 million clones, 85% to 95% seen once. From germline, CDR1 is KGHSH and CDR2 LQKENI. The V end lost 4 bases, the J end lost 1 base, and 10 bases lay between the germline ends. The CDR3 length is 14 residues. Findings and limits, study-wide: It was only blood that was sampled, and tissue repertoires likely differ. With few donors, the genetic and exposure-history diversity represented was limited. Sequencing depth was expected to influence donor clonotype sharing.

Notes on this clone: The antigen is not known.

This chain uses TRBV18 with TRBJ2-5; no reliable D call. The material sequenced was naive CD4+ T cells from PBMCs. Subset noted: CD45RA+ positively selected. This receptor was identified in a man between 18 and 29 years old in good health. Some clones in this sample may be carry-over from other donors' samples. CDR3 amino acids: CASSRTTLQETQYF. DNA for the CDR3: TGTGCCAGCTCACGGACGACCCTCCAAGAGACCCAGTACTTC.